This TCR beta chain was profiled in a study of radiotherapy plus CTLA-4 blockade in lung cancer (dated by TCRdb to the late 2010s). Some background on the complete study: Among the enrolled patients, about 19% had an objective response, and 31% reached disease control. Points the paper makes about the study in general: After treatment with radiotherapy and ipilimumab, TCR clones that came from tumors expanded in the peripheral blood. Early dynamic changes in blood T cell clones, together with increased serum interferon-beta after radiation, were reported as the strongest predictors of response.

Including the terminal cysteine and phenylalanine, the CDR3 comprises 14 residues. The retained sequence is limited to the CDR3, 42 bases, with the frame set at the first base. According to the germline V gene, CDR1 reads SGHTA and CDR2 reads FQGTGA. V is shortened by 5 bases, J by 2 bases, and the region joining them spans 11 bases. In this study, focal radiation therapy paired with CTLA-4 blockade (ipilimumab) was tested in patients who had chemo-refractory metastatic non-small-cell lung cancer. To prepare the library, the immunoSEQ multiplex PCR assay was applied. TCRdb obtained this table from immuneACCESS and retained in-frame rearrangements with V and J assigned. These tables miss some clones; where compared with another copy, unresolved V genes account for less than half of the shortfall, and the remainder is unexplained. For this sample there are about 59,000 clones; around 68% appear just once. About 8.3% of the sample lies in the top ten.

As to this clone: This clone's antigen is unknown. No base quality values were provided; no much bigger clone lies one nucleotide off.

The V gene is TRBV7-3 and the J gene is TRBJ2-3; the D gene is possibly TRBD1, with 6 bases matching. Here the sequenced sample was peripheral blood, taken from a patient treated with radiotherapy plus ipilimumab. The TCR originated in a human donor with non-small cell lung cancer whose response to radiotherapy plus ipilimumab could not be evaluated. The CDR3 amino acid sequence is: CASSPGQTTDTQYF. The nucleotides read TGTGCCAGCAGCCCAGGACAGACCACAGATACGCAGTATTTT.